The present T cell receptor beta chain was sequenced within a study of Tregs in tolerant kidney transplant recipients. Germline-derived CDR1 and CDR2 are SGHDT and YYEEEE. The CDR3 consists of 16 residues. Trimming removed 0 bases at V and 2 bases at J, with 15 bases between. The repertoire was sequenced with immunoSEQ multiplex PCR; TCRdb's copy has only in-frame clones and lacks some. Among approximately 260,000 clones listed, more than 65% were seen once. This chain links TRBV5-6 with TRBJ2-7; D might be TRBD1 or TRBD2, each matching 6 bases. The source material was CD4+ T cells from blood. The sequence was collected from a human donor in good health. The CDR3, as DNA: TGTGCCAGCAGCTTGGCCCTGCCGGGGGCAACCTACGAGCAGTACTTC. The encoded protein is CASSLALPGATYEQYF. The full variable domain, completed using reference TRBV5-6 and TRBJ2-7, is DAGVTQSPTHLIKTRGQQVTLRCSPKSGHDTVSWYQQALGQGPQFIFQYYEEEERQRGNFPDRFSGHQFPNYSSELNVNALLLGDSALYLCASSLALPGATYEQYFGPGTRLTVT.